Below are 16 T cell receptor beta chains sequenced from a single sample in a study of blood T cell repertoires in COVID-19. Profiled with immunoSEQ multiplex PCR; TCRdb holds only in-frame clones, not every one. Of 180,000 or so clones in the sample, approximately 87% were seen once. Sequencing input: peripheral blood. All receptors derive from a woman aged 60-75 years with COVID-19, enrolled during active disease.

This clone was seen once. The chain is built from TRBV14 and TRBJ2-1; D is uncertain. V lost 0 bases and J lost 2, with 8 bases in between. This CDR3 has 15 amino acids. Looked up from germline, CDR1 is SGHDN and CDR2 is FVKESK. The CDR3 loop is CASSQDNLPYNEQFF. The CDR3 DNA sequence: TGTGCCAGCAGCCAAGATAACCTACCCTACAATGAGCAGTTCTTC.

The chain's CDR3 is CASSIDYRYEQYF. As DNA, the CDR3 is TGTGCCAGTAGTATCGACTACCGCTACGAGCAGTACTTC. The gene calls are TRBV19 and TRBJ2-5, with D perhaps TRBD2 (5 bases). The J call may be wrong; the DNA end is better matched by TRBJ2-7. Germline CDR1 LNHDA, CDR2 SQIVND (reference sequence). The CDR3 sequence is 13 residues long.

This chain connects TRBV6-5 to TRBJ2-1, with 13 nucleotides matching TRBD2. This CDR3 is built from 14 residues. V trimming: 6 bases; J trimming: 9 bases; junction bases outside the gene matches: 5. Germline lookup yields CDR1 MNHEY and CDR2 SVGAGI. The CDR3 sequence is CASSGLAGAAEQFF. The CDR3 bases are TGTGCCAGCAGCGGACTAGCGGGAGCGGCTGAGCAGTTCTTC.

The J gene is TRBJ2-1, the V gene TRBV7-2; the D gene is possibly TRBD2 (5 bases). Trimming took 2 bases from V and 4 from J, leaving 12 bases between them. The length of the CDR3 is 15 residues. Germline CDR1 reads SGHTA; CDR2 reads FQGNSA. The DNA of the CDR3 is TGTGCCAGCAGCTTATGGCGGGCGGTATACAATGAGCAGTTCTTC. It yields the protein CASSLWRAVYNEQFF.

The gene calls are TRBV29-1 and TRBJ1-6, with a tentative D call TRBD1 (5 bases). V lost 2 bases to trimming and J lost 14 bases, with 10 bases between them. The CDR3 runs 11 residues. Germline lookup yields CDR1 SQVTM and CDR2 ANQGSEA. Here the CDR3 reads CSVESGGSLHF. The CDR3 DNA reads TGCAGCGTTGAATCCGGGGGATCCCTCCACTTT.

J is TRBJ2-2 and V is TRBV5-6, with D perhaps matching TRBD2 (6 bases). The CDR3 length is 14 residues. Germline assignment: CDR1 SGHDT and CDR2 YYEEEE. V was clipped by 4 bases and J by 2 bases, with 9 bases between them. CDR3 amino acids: CASSPGTNTGELFF. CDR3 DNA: TGTGCCAGCAGCCCTGGGACTAACACCGGGGAGCTGTTTTTT.

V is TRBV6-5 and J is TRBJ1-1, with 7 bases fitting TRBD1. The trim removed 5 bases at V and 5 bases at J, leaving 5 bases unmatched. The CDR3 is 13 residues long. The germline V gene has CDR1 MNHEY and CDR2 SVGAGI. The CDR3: CASSRGQVTEAFF. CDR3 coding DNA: TGTGCCAGCAGTCGAGGACAGGTAACTGAAGCTTTCTTT.

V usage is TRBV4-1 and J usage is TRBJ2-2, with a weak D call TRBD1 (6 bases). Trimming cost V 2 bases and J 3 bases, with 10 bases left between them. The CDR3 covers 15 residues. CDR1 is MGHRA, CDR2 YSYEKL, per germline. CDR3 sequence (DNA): TGCGCCAGCAGCCAAAGGGGGTTAGACACCGGGGAGCTGTTTTTT. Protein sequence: CASSQRGLDTGELFF.

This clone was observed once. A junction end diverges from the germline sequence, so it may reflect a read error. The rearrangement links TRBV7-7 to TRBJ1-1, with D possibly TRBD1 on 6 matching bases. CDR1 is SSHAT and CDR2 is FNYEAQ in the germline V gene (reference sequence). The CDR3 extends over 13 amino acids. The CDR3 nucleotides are TGTGCTAGCAGCGTGGACAGTAACACTGAAGCTTTCTTT. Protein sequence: CASSVDSNTEAFF.

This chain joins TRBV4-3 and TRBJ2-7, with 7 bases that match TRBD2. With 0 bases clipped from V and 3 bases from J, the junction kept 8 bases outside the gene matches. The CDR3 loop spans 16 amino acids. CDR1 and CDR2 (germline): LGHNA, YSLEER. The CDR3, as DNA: TGCGCCAGCAGCCAAGACCAATCTAGCGGCCTCTACGAGCAGTACTTC. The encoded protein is CASSQDQSSGLYEQYF.

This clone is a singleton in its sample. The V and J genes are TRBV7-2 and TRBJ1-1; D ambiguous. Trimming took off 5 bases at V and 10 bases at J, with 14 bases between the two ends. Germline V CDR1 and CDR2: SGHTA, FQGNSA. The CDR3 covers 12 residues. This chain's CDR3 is CASSKRNFGAFF. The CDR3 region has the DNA TGTGCCAGCAGCAAGAGGAATTTTGGAGCTTTCTTT. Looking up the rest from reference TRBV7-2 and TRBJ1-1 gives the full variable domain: GAGVSQSPSNKVTEKGKDVELRCDPISGHTALYWYRQSLGQGLEFLIYFQGNSAPDKSGLPSDRFSAERTGGSVSTLTIQRTQQEDSAVYLCASSKRNFGAFFGQGTRLTVV.

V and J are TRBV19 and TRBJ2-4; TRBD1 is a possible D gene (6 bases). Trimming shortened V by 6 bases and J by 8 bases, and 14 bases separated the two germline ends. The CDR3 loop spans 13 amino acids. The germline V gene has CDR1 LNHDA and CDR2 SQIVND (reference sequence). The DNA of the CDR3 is TGTGCCAGTAGCTGGGACAATGGGGACATTCAGTACTTC. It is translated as CASSWDNGDIQYF. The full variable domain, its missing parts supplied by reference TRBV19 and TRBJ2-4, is DGGITQSPKYLFRKEGQNVTLSCEQNLNHDAMYWYRQDPGQGLRLIYYSQIVNDFQKGDIAEGYSVSREKKESFPLTVTSAQKNPTAFYLCASSWDNGDIQYFGAGTRLSVL.

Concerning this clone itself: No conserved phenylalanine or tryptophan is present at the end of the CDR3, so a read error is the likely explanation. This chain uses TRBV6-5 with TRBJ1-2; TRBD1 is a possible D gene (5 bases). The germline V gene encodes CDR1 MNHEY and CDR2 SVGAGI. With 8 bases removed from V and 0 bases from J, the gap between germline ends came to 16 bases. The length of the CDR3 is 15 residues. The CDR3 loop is CASWDSPTANYGYTL. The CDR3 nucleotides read TGTGCCAGCTGGGACTCTCCGACAGCTAACTATGGCTACACCCTC.

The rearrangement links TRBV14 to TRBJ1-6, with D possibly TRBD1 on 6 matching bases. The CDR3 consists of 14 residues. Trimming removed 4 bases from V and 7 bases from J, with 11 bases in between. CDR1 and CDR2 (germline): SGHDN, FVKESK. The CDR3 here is CASSLTGSNSPLHF. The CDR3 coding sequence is TGTGCCAGCAGCCTTACAGGGTCCAATTCACCCCTCCACTTT.

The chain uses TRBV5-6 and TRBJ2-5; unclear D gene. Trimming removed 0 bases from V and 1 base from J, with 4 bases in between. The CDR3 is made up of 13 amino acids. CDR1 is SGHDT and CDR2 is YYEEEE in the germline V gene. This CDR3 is CASSLGAQETQYF. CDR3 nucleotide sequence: TGTGCCAGCAGCTTGGGGGCCCAAGAGACCCAGTACTTC.

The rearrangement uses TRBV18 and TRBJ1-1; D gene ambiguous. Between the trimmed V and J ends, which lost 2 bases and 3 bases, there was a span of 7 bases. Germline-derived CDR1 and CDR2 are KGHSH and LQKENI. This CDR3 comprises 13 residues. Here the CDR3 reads CASSPIVDTEAFF. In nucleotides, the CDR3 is TGTGCCAGCTCACCAATCGTAGACACTGAAGCTTTCTTT.